These 22 T cell receptor beta chains came from one sample sequenced in a study of early T cells in non-severe SARS-CoV-2 infection (dated by TCRdb to the early 2020s). The method behind the library was 5' RACE. Sequencer: NextSeq 500. TCRdb redid the processing of the public reads, applying fastp at Q25 and MiXCR, and retained in-frame beta chains. Rows are combined by CDR3 protein, so each entry shows the most common genes and DNA. The sample includes roughly 72,000 distinct CDR3 sequences, with around 13% observed a single time. The ten biggest clones cover around 1.1% of the sample. Sequenced: whole blood. Source of these receptors: an adult who was a healthcare worker with PCR-confirmed SARS-CoV-2 infection or an uninfected control (not recorded which).

This clonotype was recorded a few times. This sequence joins TRBV12-3 or TRBV12-4 and TRBJ2-2, with no clear D. V shed 6 bases and J shed 3 bases, with 5 bases lying between them. The CDR3 is made up of 12 amino acids. CDR3 sequence reads: CASSVYTGELFF. The CDR3 DNA reads TGTGCCAGCAGCGTCTACACCGGGGAGCTGTTTTTT.

This clonotype was counted a few times. The chain is built from TRBV7-2 and TRBJ2-7, with 14 positions matching TRBD2. The CDR3 loop spans 16 amino acids. Looked up from germline, CDR1 is SGHTA and CDR2 is FQGNSA. V lost 5 bases and J lost 5; bases outside the gene matches: 8. CDR3 sequence: CASSPLGLAGGHEQYF. The DNA of the CDR3 is TGTGCCAGCAGCCCCCTCGGACTAGCGGGAGGTCACGAGCAGTACTTC.

The CDR3 region is CASSIDPGQPQHF. The CDR3 DNA reads TGTGCCAGTAGTATAGATCCAGGTCAGCCCCAGCATTTT. V gene TRBV19 combines with J gene TRBJ1-5; D gene uncertain. From germline, CDR1 is LNHDA and CDR2 SQIVND (reference sequence). The CDR3 is made up of 13 amino acids. Trimming pared 0 bases from V and 6 bases from J, leaving 6 bases between.

Many counts were recorded for this clonotype. The V call is TRBV27, the J call TRBJ2-7; D perhaps matches TRBD2 (6 bases). The V and J ends lost 6 bases and 1 base respectively, with 22 bases between them. Germline-derived CDR1 and CDR2 are MNHEY and SMNVEV (reference sequence). This CDR3 contains 17 residues. The CDR3 nucleotides read TGTGCCAGCAGCTATAGCCTGGGCGGGATGGGTTCCTACGAGCAGTACTTC. Its translation: CASSYSLGGMGSYEQYF.

The V call is TRBV5-6, the J call TRBJ1-1; D is unclear. Germline V CDR1 and CDR2: SGHDT, YYEEEE. The CDR3 spans 14 residues. V lost 4 bases to trimming and J lost 0 bases, with 10 bases between them. The chain's CDR3 is CASSPLRMNTEAFF. In nucleotides, the CDR3 is TGTGCCAGCAGCCCCTTAAGAATGAACACTGAAGCTTTCTTT.

The chain joins TRBV2 to TRBJ1-2; a possible D gene is TRBD1 (6 bases). Per the germline V gene, CDR1 is SNHLY and CDR2 is FYNNEI. The V gene lost 1 base and the J gene lost 5 bases, with 11 bases spanning the gap. This CDR3 contains 14 residues. CDR3: CASSEGQGKYGYTF. The CDR3 DNA sequence: TGTGCCAGCAGTGAAGGGCAGGGGAAATATGGCTACACCTTC.

As to this clonotype: One base away lies a much larger clone, so this may be a sequencing read error. The V and J genes are TRBV20-1 and TRBJ1-3, with unresolved D. The CDR3 runs 15 residues. CDR1 is DFQATT, CDR2 SNEGSKA, per germline (reference sequence). CDR3 residues: CSARPRRSPENSIYF. DNA for the CDR3: TGCAGTGCTAGGCCCAGGAGGAGCCCTGAAAACTCCATATATTTT.

This clonotype was seen ten or more times. The chain combines TRBV3-1 with TRBJ2-1, with no clear D. There are 16 residues in the CDR3. CDR1 and CDR2 (germline): LGHDT, YNNKEL (reference sequence). V lost 0 bases and J lost 5, with 14 bases in between. Here the CDR3 DNA reads TGTGCCAGCAGCCAAGACACTTTGTGGCAGAACAATGAGCAGTTCTTC. Translation gives CASSQDTLWQNNEQFF.

The CDR3 DNA sequence: TGCAGCGTTGGGGAGCCTGAAGCTTTCTTT. Its translation: CSVGEPEAFF. The chain is built from TRBV29-1 and TRBJ1-1; no firm D call. Trimming pared 4 bases from V and 6 bases from J, leaving 6 bases between. The germline V gene has CDR1 SQVTM and CDR2 ANQGSEA. The length of the CDR3 is 10 residues.

This clonotype came up many times. This chain uses TRBV24-1 with TRBJ2-1, with D possibly being TRBD1 (6 bases). There are 13 residues in the CDR3. V was clipped by 1 base and J by 10 bases, with 10 bases between them. Germline V gene data show CDR1 as KGHDR and CDR2 as SFDVKD. The CDR3 sequence: CATSDFQGLEQFF. As DNA, the CDR3 is TGTGCCACCAGTGATTTTCAGGGGCTGGAGCAGTTCTTC.

This clonotype has a count of ten or more. This sequence joins TRBV27 and TRBJ1-1; D possibly corresponds to TRBD1 (5 bases). V lost 3 bases and J lost 3, with 11 bases in between. The CDR3 is 14 amino acids. The V gene's germline CDR1 is MNHEY and CDR2 SMNVEV (reference sequence). The CDR3 loop reads CASSFGGWDTEAFF. CDR3 bases: TGTGCCAGCAGTTTCGGGGGTTGGGACACTGAAGCTTTCTTT.

This clonotype was seen at least ten times. The chain combines TRBV30 with TRBJ2-1, with a possible D match to TRBD1 (5 bases). Germline V gene data show CDR1 as GTSNPN and CDR2 as SVGIG (reference sequence). Between the trimmed V and J ends, which lost 0 bases and 3 bases, there was a span of 9 bases. The CDR3 contains 14 residues. The chain's CDR3 is CAWSVPRDYNEQFF. As DNA, the CDR3 is TGTGCCTGGAGTGTACCCAGGGACTACAATGAGCAGTTCTTC.

In this sample, this clonotype turned up many times. One end of the junction fails to match germline, which may point to a read error. The chain is built from TRBV3-1 and TRBJ1-6; 10 positions match TRBD1. Germline V lookup: CDR1 LGHDT, CDR2 YNNKEL (reference sequence). This CDR3 comprises 15 residues. CDR3 protein: CASSQGDRGRSPLHF. The CDR3 DNA is TGTGCCAGCAGTCAAGGGGACAGGGGACGATCACCCCTCCACTTT. Using reference TRBV3-1 and TRBJ1-6 for the parts outside the CDR3, the full variable domain is DTAVSQTPKYLVTQMGNDKSIKCEQNLGHDTMYWYKQDSKKFLKIMFSYNNKELIINETVPNRFSPKSPDKAHLNLHINSLELGDSAVYFCASSQGDRGRSPLHFGNGTRLTVT.

At least ten counts were recorded for this clonotype. The genes are TRBV4-3 and TRBJ2-1; 13 bases line up with TRBD2. The CDR3 runs to 16 residues. Germline loops: CDR1 LGHNA, CDR2 YSLEER. The ends lost 1 base at V and 8 bases at J; junction bases unmatched: 5. In DNA form, the CDR3 reads TGCGCCAGCAGCCAAGGATGGACTAGCGGGAGTCATGAGCAGTTCTTC. Translation: CASSQGWTSGSHEQFF.

The table lists this clonotype with a few counts. At one end the junction does not follow the germline gene, possibly because of a read error. The chain uses TRBV12-3 or TRBV12-4 and TRBJ2-3; 10 bases line up with TRBD2. CDR3 length: 14 amino acids. The CDR3 coding sequence is TGTGCCAGCAGTGTAGCGGGAGGCGCAGATACGCAGTATTTT. Its translation: CASSVAGGADTQYF.

This clonotype occurred a few times. V gene TRBV11-2 combines with J gene TRBJ2-5, with 10 bases fitting TRBD2. CDR1 and CDR2 (germline): SGHAT, FQNNGV. The CDR3 has 17 amino acids. V was pared by 1 base and J by 5 bases, with 10 bases of the junction left unmatched. The CDR3 protein is CASSLGVSGRAGETQYF. CDR3 in DNA: TGTGCCAGCAGCTTAGGAGTAAGCGGGAGGGCCGGGGAGACCCAGTACTTC.

This clonotype was found many times. V gene TRBV21-1 combines with J gene TRBJ2-6. TRBV21-1 counts as a pseudogene. CDR3 length: 17 amino acids. The CDR3 loop reads CASSRKTAVPGANVLTF. CDR3 DNA sequence: TGTGCCAGCAGCAGAAAAACAGCCGTACCTGGGGCCAACGTCCTGACTTTC.

This clonotype was observed at least ten times. V gene TRBV5-1 combines with J gene TRBJ2-3; D perhaps matches TRBD1 (6 bases). The CDR3 consists of 14 residues. Trimming took off 4 bases at V and 4 bases at J, with 13 bases between the two ends. The V gene's germline CDR1 is SGHRS and CDR2 YFSETQ. CDR3 residues: CASSINRVPDTQYF. CDR3 nucleotide sequence: TGCGCCAGCAGCATCAACAGGGTACCAGATACGCAGTATTTT.

At least ten counts were recorded for this clonotype. The V and J genes are TRBV11-2 and TRBJ2-1, with 7 nucleotides matching TRBD2. V dropped 6 bases and J dropped 4; count of bases not matched to a gene: 6. The CDR3 runs to 14 residues. CDR1 and CDR2 (germline): SGHAT, FQNNGV. CDR3 nucleotide sequence: TGTGCCAGCAGACGGCTAGCGGCTTACAATGAGCAGTTCTTC. Translated, it gives CASRRLAAYNEQFF.

The CDR3 is CASSQDRSTRYGYTF. For the CDR3, the DNA is TGCGCCAGCAGCCAAGACAGGTCCACACGGTATGGCTACACCTTC. The chain couples TRBV4-3 to TRBJ1-2; the D is unclear. Germline lookup yields CDR1 LGHNA and CDR2 YSLEER. V gave up 0 bases and J gave up 5 bases, with 13 bases separating them. The CDR3 is 15 amino acids.

The J gene is TRBJ1-1, the V gene TRBV12-3 or TRBV12-4; 10 bases match TRBD1. V lost 1 base, J lost 4 bases, and 3 bases stayed unmatched. The CDR3 consists of 15 residues. This CDR3 reads CASSLGWDRGTEAFF. For the CDR3, the DNA is TGTGCCAGCAGTTTAGGGTGGGACAGGGGCACTGAAGCTTTCTTT.

The CDR3 protein is CASSWPAESSYNEQFF. The DNA of the CDR3 is TGTGCCAGCAGCTGGCCAGCGGAGAGCTCCTACAATGAGCAGTTCTTC. The V gene is TRBV12-3 or TRBV12-4, the J gene TRBJ2-1; D might be TRBD2 (5 bases). Trimming left V 6 bases short and J 0 bases short, with 15 bases between. CDR3 size: 16 residues.